The present TCR beta chain was sequenced within a study of T cell clones after liver transplantation. Study in general: TCRbeta sequencing after a pre-transplant mixed lymphocyte reaction identified graft-donor-reactive clones, later tracked in post-transplant blood. At least one year of complete immunosuppression withdrawal without enzymes over twice normal defined tolerance. Standard immunosuppression, with no induction, continued until 12-24 months after transplant.

The protocol was immunoSEQ multiplex PCR, while the TCRdb copy is restricted to in-frame clones and leaves out a portion. The table has tens of thousands of clones, 85% to 95% seen once. Notes on the study in general: Conclusions were preliminary, with small, heterogeneous patient groups.

In regard to this clone: Its antigen remains unidentified.

This CDR3 region has 14 residues. The chain joins TRBV12-1 to TRBJ1-1. TRBV12-1 is noted as a pseudogene. The sequenced sample was CD4+ T cells from blood, obtained around 27 months after liver transplant. The TCR originated in a human patient who received a liver transplant. Some T cells may be provided by the graft donor. The CDR3 loop is CASTQAEGNTEAFF. The CDR3 coding sequence is TGTGCCAGCACCCAGGCCGAGGGAAACACTGAAGCTTTCTTT.